These 28 T cell receptor beta chains originate from one sample sequenced in a study of T cell responses to AZD1222 COVID-19 vaccine listed by TCRdb under 2021. The time point label, read with the paper, signifies: baseline before first vaccination. The library relied on the immunoSEQ multiplex PCR assay. TCRdb stores this immuneACCESS table with in-frame sequences only. Part of the clones is absent; in the studies checked, under half of the shortfall reflects unresolved V genes, and no reason is known for the rest. The sample table holds 100,000 to 130,000 clones, of which 86% were seen once. The ten largest clones take up about 3% of the sample. The material sequenced was peripheral blood, taken on day 0 of AZD1222 vaccination. Receptors originate from an adult in good health.

The chain couples TRBV4-2 to TRBJ2-3; D is ambiguous. Germline V lookup: CDR1 LGHNA, CDR2 YNFKEQ. V was shortened by 2 bases and J by 3 bases, with 3 bases between the two germline ends. The CDR3 sequence is 12 residues long. CDR3 protein: CASSQRTDTQYF. The CDR3 nucleotides are TGTGCCAGCAGCCAAAGAACAGATACGCAGTATTTT.

This clone was counted a single time. The chain employs TRBV11-2 and TRBJ2-7; D call uncertain. The CDR3 loop spans 12 amino acids. The ends were cut back, 1 base at V and 6 bases at J, with 7 bases in the middle. CDR1 is SGHAT, CDR2 FQNNGV, per germline. The CDR3 reads CASSLVGIEQYF. In DNA, the CDR3 is TGTGCCAGCAGCTTAGTAGGGATCGAGCAGTACTTC.

Only a few counts were recorded for this clone. The chain carries TRBV28 and TRBJ1-2, with TRBD1 as a possible D gene (6 bases). The CDR3 is made up of 16 amino acids. V shed 5 bases and J shed 6 bases, with 22 bases lying between them. CDR1 MDHEN and CDR2 SYDVKM come from the germline V gene. DNA of the CDR3: TGTGCCAGCAGTCTAACGGACCCTCAACAGGGTAATGGCTACACCTTC. Translation: CASSLTDPQQGNGYTF.

Worth noting for this clone: At one end the junction does not follow the germline gene, possibly because of a read error. The chain is built from TRBV5-4 and TRBJ1-2; D is undetermined. The CDR3 length is 13 residues. The V gene's germline CDR1 is SGHNT and CDR2 YYREEE (reference sequence). The DNA for the CDR3 is TGTGCCAGCAGCTTGCGGTCAGGCGTCACCCCTTCCTTC. As protein: CASSLRSGVTPSF.

This chain uses TRBV4-2 with TRBJ1-4, with D possibly being TRBD1 (6 bases). The V end was cut by 2 bases, the J end by 8 bases, with 15 bases between. The germline V gene encodes CDR1 LGHNA and CDR2 YNFKEQ. The CDR3 sequence is 15 residues long. The CDR3 region is CASSQLTGGREKLFF. CDR3 sequence (DNA): TGTGCCAGCAGCCAATTGACAGGCGGGCGAGAAAAACTGTTTTTT.

The sample holds a few counts of this clone. V is TRBV19 and J is TRBJ2-7; tentatively, D is TRBD2 (6 bases). V lost 11 bases and J 2 bases, leaving 13 bases between the germline ends. CDR3 length: 12 residues. In germline, CDR1 is LNHDA, CDR2 SQIVND (reference sequence). The CDR3 DNA follows: TGTGCCGTCGGGACGGGAGCCTACGAGCAGTACTTC. As protein: CAVGTGAYEQYF. The full variable domain, in which reference TRBV19 and TRBJ2-7 provide the parts outside the CDR3, is DGGITQSPKYLFRKEGQNVTLSCEQNLNHDAMYWYRQDPGQGLRLIYYSQIVNDFQKGDIAEGYSVSREKKESFPLTVTSAQKNPTAFYLCAVGTGAYEQYFGPGTRLTVT.

The chain carries TRBV2 and TRBJ2-5, with D unclear. There are 15 residues in the CDR3. The germline V and J ends were trimmed by 0 bases and 7 bases, with 15 bases remaining between them. Germline V gives CDR1 SNHLY, CDR2 FYNNEI. The CDR3 protein is CASSEAAWGSGTQYF. The CDR3 DNA reads as TGTGCCAGCAGTGAAGCAGCTTGGGGATCGGGGACCCAGTACTTC.

This rearrangement joins TRBV2 to TRBJ2-2; D gene unclear. Deletions cut 6 bases from V and 1 base from J, with 9 bases between. The CDR3 runs to 14 residues. Germline V CDR1 and CDR2: SNHLY, FYNNEI. CDR3 in DNA: TGTGCCAGCAGCCGGGTGGTGAACACCGGGGAGCTGTTTTTT. It specifies CASSRVVNTGELFF.

The chain uses TRBV5-1 and TRBJ1-6; D is perhaps TRBD1 (5 bases). Between the trimmed V and J ends, which lost 4 bases and 7 bases, there was a span of 15 bases. Germline V gene data show CDR1 as SGHRS and CDR2 as YFSETQ. The CDR3 extends over 15 amino acids. In DNA, the CDR3 is TGCGCCAGCAGCCTAGACAGCGCAATCAATTCACCCCTCCACTTT. Protein sequence: CASSLDSAINSPLHF.

The rearrangement links TRBV18 to TRBJ1-2, with unresolved D. The CDR3 is 13 residues long. Germline V lookup: CDR1 KGHSH, CDR2 LQKENI. The V end lost 5 bases, the J end lost 2 bases, and 9 bases lay between the germline ends. CDR3 residues: CASSSTENYGYTF. DNA of the CDR3: TGTGCCAGCTCAAGCACAGAGAACTATGGCTACACCTTC.

This clone came up once. The chain couples TRBV6-1 to TRBJ2-5; weak D call: TRBD1 (6 bases). The CDR3 is 14 residues long. CDR1 is MNHNS and CDR2 is SASEGT in the germline V gene. The V and J ends lost 1 base and 7 bases respectively, with 13 bases between them. DNA of the CDR3: TGTGCCAGCAGTGAAGGGACAGAATGGGGGACCCAGTACTTC. It is translated as CASSEGTEWGTQYF.

The rearrangement joins TRBV5-6 to TRBJ1-2, with a weak D call TRBD1 (5 bases). V was shortened by 4 bases and J by 6 bases, with 16 bases between the two germline ends. There are 14 residues in the CDR3. Germline lookup yields CDR1 SGHDT and CDR2 YYEEEE. In DNA form, the CDR3 reads TGTGCCAGCAGCAAAACTCACGGGGCGGATGGCTACACCTTC. Protein: CASSKTHGADGYTF.

The chain is built from TRBV24-1 and TRBJ2-1, with 13 nucleotides matching TRBD2. CDR3 length: 15 residues. Trimming removed 2 bases from V and 9 bases from J; junction bases left unmatched: 3. Germline V gene sequence: CDR1 KGHDR, CDR2 SFDVKD. In DNA form, the CDR3 reads TGTGCCACCAGTGATTGGACTAGCGGGGGAGCTGAGCAGTTCTTC. Amino acids: CATSDWTSGGAEQFF.

The chain joins TRBV28 to TRBJ1-1, with 7 bases aligning to TRBD1. This CDR3 contains 13 residues. V lost 4 bases, J lost 7 bases, and 6 bases stayed unmatched. The germline V gene has CDR1 MDHEN and CDR2 SYDVKM. CDR3 sequence: CASSYAPGGEAFF. The CDR3 DNA reads TGTGCCAGCAGTTACGCCCCAGGGGGTGAAGCTTTCTTT.

This clone was detected only once. The chain uses TRBV5-1 and TRBJ1-2; TRBD1 might be the D (6 bases). V dropped 4 bases and J dropped 2 bases, with 6 bases sitting between them. The CDR3 contains 12 residues. Germline V CDR1 and CDR2: SGHRS, YFSETQ. CDR3 amino acids: CASSQGNYGYTF. As DNA, the CDR3 is TGCGCCAGCAGCCAGGGGAACTATGGCTACACCTTC.

The rearrangement uses TRBV18 and TRBJ2-5; no firm D call. The CDR3 length is 15 residues. V gave up 2 bases and J gave up 4 bases, with 14 bases separating them. CDR1 and CDR2 from the germline V gene are KGHSH and LQKENI. The CDR3 spells CASSPSPSTPETQYF. The CDR3 DNA is TGTGCCAGCTCACCATCCCCCAGCACCCCAGAGACCCAGTACTTC.

This rearrangement joins TRBV5-4 to TRBJ2-1; 10 bases align to TRBD1. The CDR3 totals 15 residues. The junction had 11 bases not matched to a gene; V was cut back by 7 bases and J by 7 bases. In germline, CDR1 is SGHNT, CDR2 YYREEE (reference sequence). The CDR3 DNA follows: TGTGCCAGCGGGCCCGGGACAGGGGAGGTAAATGAGCAGTTCTTC. This gives the protein CASGPGTGEVNEQFF.

The CDR3 DNA follows: TGTGCCAGCAGTCGGCTAGGGACAGGGGCCCAAGAGACCCAGTACTTC. This gives the protein CASSRLGTGAQETQYF. J is TRBJ2-5 and V is TRBV28, with 10 bases that match TRBD1. With V trimmed by 5 bases and J by 1 base, 7 bases remained unmatched. CDR1 is MDHEN, CDR2 SYDVKM, per germline. CDR3 length: 16 residues.

The chain uses TRBV28 and TRBJ1-5; D not certain. CDR1 is MDHEN and CDR2 is SYDVKM in the germline V gene. CDR3 size: 13 residues. Trimming stripped 3 bases from V and 6 bases from J, with 9 bases between. DNA of the CDR3: TGTGCCAGCAGTTTTAGAAGGATTCAGCCCCAGCATTTT. This encodes CASSFRRIQPQHF.

CDR3 nucleotide sequence: TGTGCCAGCAGCCGAACATCCTACGAGCAGTACTTC. This translates into CASSRTSYEQYF. This rearrangement joins TRBV3-1 (or the pseudogene TRBV3-2) to TRBJ2-7; D is uncertain. The CDR3 is 12 amino acids. Trimming removed 4 bases from V and 1 base from J, with 5 bases in between. Looked up from germline, CDR1 is LGHDT and CDR2 is YNNKEL (reference sequence).

The chain joins TRBV28 to TRBJ1-4; tentatively, D is TRBD1 (6 bases). Germline V gene data show CDR1 as MDHEN and CDR2 as SYDVKM. V gave up 8 bases and J gave up 3 bases, with 22 bases separating them. The CDR3 length is 17 residues. CDR3 sequence: CASGQTDLVGANEKLFF. The CDR3 coding sequence is TGTGCCAGCGGACAGACAGACCTTGTTGGAGCTAATGAAAAACTGTTTTTT.

This clone was detected only once. V usage is TRBV6-5 and J usage is TRBJ2-3, with 9 positions matching TRBD1. The CDR3 is made up of 16 amino acids. J lost 4 bases, V lost 4 bases, and 9 bases had no gene match. CDR1 and CDR2 (germline): MNHEY, SVGAGI. The CDR3 loop reads CASSLTGTGTPDTQYF. CDR3 DNA sequence: TGTGCCAGCAGTTTGACCGGGACAGGGACTCCAGATACGCAGTATTTT.

The rearrangement uses TRBV30 and TRBJ1-3, with a weak D call TRBD1 (6 bases). V lost 4 bases, J lost 0 bases, and 10 bases lay in between. In germline, CDR1 is GTSNPN, CDR2 SVGIG (reference sequence). The CDR3 runs 14 residues. The CDR3 nucleotides are TGTGCCTGGACCCGGGGGCTCTCTGGAAACACCATATATTTT. Translated, it gives CAWTRGLSGNTIYF.

V is TRBV29-1 and J is TRBJ2-5; 9 positions agree with TRBD1. Germline CDR1 and CDR2: SQVTM and ANQGSEA. The V gene end was trimmed by 6 bases and the J gene end by 5 bases; junction bases not matched to a gene: 4. There are 12 residues in the CDR3. CDR3 loop: CSVSTGGETQYF. The CDR3 DNA is TGCAGCGTCTCGACAGGGGGGGAGACCCAGTACTTC.

This clone was observed a handful of times. The chain combines TRBV7-9 with TRBJ1-2; a weak D match, TRBD1 (6 bases). Germline V gives CDR1 SEHNR, CDR2 FQNEAQ (reference sequence). This CDR3 comprises 14 residues. Trimming cost V 5 bases and J 6 bases, with 16 bases left between them. The CDR3 nucleotides read TGTGCCAGCAGCCTCCAAGGGGGGGTCGATGGCTACACCTTC. This gives the protein CASSLQGGVDGYTF.

V gene TRBV30 combines with J gene TRBJ2-7, with TRBD2 identical over 8 bases. Germline CDR1 is GTSNPN and CDR2 is SVGIG (reference sequence). Unmatched junction bases numbered 5, after V lost 4 bases and J lost 3 bases. The CDR3 sequence is 13 residues long. Here the CDR3 DNA reads TGTGCCTGGAAGGCGGGGGGCGACTACGAGCAGTACTTC. Translated: CAWKAGGDYEQYF.

The chain has TRBV7-3 and TRBJ2-5; unclear D gene. This CDR3 contains 14 residues. In germline, CDR1 is SGHTA, CDR2 FQGTGA. With 5 bases removed from V and 5 bases from J, the gap between germline ends came to 15 bases. In DNA form, the CDR3 reads TGTGCCAGCAGCCACGGAGATCGGAAGGAGACCCAGTACTTC. This sequence encodes CASSHGDRKETQYF.

The gene calls are TRBV11-2 and TRBJ2-3; perhaps TRBD1 as D (6 bases). From germline, CDR1 is SGHAT and CDR2 FQNNGV. V shed 2 bases and J shed 3 bases, with 12 bases lying between them. The CDR3 extends over 15 amino acids. DNA for the CDR3: TGTGCCAGCAGCTTAACAGGGAGAAGGACAGATACGCAGTATTTT. Protein sequence: CASSLTGRRTDTQYF.